The T cell receptor beta chain under discussion was sequenced for a study of PD-L1 blockade in urothelial cancer. Looking at the study overall: In the patient group, about 90% of the roughly 29 were males with bladder-origin urothelial cancer. Overall study results and limits: Patients with durable benefit had greater blood expansion of tumor-associated TCR clones 3 weeks into treatment. TCR clonality was measured in pretreatment peripheral blood. Clonality below the median predicted better survival.

Stated time point: pretreatment peripheral blood. This clone came up a few times. Its antigen is as yet unknown. Sequencing was performed with immunoSEQ multiplex PCR; in TCRdb, only in-frame clones are kept and a portion is missing. The table shows roughly 52,000 clones, with over 65% occurring only once. The CDR3 spans 16 residues. Unmatched junction bases numbered 7, after V lost 5 bases and J lost 5 bases. Germline V gene sequence: CDR1 SGHTA, CDR2 FQGNSA. V and J are TRBV7-2 and TRBJ1-5; 12 nucleotides line up with TRBD1. The clonotype was recovered from a man aged 45-65 years with urothelial cancer. Here the sequenced sample was PBMCs, taken around atezolizumab (anti-PD-L1) treatment. CDR3 amino acids: CASSPRDRGRHQPQHF. CDR3 DNA sequence: TGTGCCAGCAGCCCCCGGGACAGGGGGCGTCATCAGCCCCAGCATTTT.